Sample share makes the clone carrying this T cell receptor (beta chain) medium-sized. Time point denoted: sample taken at primary tumor resection. The CDR3 is 18 amino acids. Germline-derived CDR1 and CDR2 are MNHEY and SVGAGI. V lost 6 bases and J lost 0, with 18 bases in between. This sample was included in a study of spatial heterogeneity in lung cancer. TCRdb reprocessed the 5' RACE reads with MiXCR, giving one entry per CDR3 protein. The data contain about 6,600 distinct CDR3 sequences, 15% to 20% of them seen just once; the ten biggest clones take up about 16%. This TCR was sampled from a male donor with early-stage non-small cell lung cancer. The chain carries TRBV6-5 and TRBJ1-6, with D unclear. Sequences were derived from normal lung tissue next to the tumor, sampled at surgery. The CDR3 region has the DNA TGTGCCAGCAGGAAGGGAGCCCAGACGAGCTCCTATAATTCACCCCTCCACTTT. Its protein product is CASRKGAQTSSYNSPLHF.